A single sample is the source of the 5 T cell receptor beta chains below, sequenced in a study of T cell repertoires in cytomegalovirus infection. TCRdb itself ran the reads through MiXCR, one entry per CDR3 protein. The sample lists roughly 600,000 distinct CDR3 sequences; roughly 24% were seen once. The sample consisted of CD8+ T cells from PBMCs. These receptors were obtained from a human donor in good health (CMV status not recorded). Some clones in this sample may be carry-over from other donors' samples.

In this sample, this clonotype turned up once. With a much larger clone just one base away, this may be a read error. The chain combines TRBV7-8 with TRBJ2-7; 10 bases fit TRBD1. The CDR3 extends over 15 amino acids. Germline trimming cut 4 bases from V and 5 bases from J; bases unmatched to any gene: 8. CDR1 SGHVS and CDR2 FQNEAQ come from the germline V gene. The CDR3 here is CASSSLGQGFHEQYF. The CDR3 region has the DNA TGTGCCAGCAGCTCACTGGGACAGGGGTTCCACGAGCAGTACTTC.

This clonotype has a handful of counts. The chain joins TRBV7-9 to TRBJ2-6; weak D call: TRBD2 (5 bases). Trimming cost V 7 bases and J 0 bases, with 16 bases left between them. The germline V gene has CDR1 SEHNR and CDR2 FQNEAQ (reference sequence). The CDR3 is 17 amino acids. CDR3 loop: CASTPEGDYSGANVLTF. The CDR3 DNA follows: TGTGCCAGCACCCCAGAGGGCGACTACTCTGGGGCCAACGTCCTGACTTTC.

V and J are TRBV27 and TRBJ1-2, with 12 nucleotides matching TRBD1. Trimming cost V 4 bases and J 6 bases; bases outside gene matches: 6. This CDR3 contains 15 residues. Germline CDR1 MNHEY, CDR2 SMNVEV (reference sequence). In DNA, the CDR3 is TGTGCCAGCAGTTCAACCGGGACAGGGGGCCATGGCTACACCTTC. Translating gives CASSSTGTGGHGYTF.

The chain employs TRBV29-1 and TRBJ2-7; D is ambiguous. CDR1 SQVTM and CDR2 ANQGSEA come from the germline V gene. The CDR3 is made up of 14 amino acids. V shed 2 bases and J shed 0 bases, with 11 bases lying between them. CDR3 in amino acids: CSVETPGSSYEQYF. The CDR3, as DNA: TGCAGCGTTGAAACTCCCGGGTCCTCCTACGAGCAGTACTTC.

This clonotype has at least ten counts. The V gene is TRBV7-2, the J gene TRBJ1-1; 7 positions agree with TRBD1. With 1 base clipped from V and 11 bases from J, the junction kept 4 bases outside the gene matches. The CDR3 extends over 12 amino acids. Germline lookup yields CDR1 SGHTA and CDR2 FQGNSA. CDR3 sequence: CASSLEGAEAFF. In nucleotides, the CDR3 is TGTGCCAGCAGCTTAGAGGGGGCAGAGGCTTTCTTT.